A single sample is the source of the 15 T cell receptor beta chains below, sequenced in a study of blood T cell repertoires in COVID-19 (dated by TCRdb to 2019 to 2021). Library preparation employed the immunoSEQ multiplex PCR assay. This is the immuneACCESS table as TCRdb keeps it, with only in-frame sequences that have V and J called. A part of the clones is gone; compared with another copy, unresolved V genes explain less than half, and the rest is unexplained. Within this sample are 200,000 to 250,000 clones, with around nine tenths of them counted one time only. The ten largest clones add up to approximately 12% of the sample. The sample consisted of peripheral blood. These receptors originate from a woman aged 18-35 years who had recovered from COVID-19.

The V and J genes are TRBV29-1 and TRBJ1-4; TRBD1 matches at 10 bases. CDR3 length equals 13 residues. Germline V lookup: CDR1 SQVTM, CDR2 ANQGSEA. J gave up 7 bases and V 6 bases, and 5 bases lay outside the gene matches. CDR3 sequence (DNA): TGCAGCGTGCAGGGACAGGGGACTGAAAAACTGTTTTTT. Amino acids: CSVQGQGTEKLFF. Full variable domain (missing parts from reference TRBV29-1 and TRBJ1-4): SAVISQKPSRDICQRGTSLTIQCQVDSQVTMMFWYRQQPGQSLTLIATANQGSEATYESGFVIDKFPISRPNLTFSTLTVSNMSPEDSSIYLCSVQGQGTEKLFFGSGTQLSVL.

The chain links TRBV5-1 to TRBJ1-2, with D perhaps matching TRBD1 (6 bases). Trimming took 6 bases from V and 2 from J, leaving 14 bases between them. The V gene's germline CDR1 is SGHRS and CDR2 YFSETQ. The CDR3 runs to 14 residues. CDR3 protein: CASNNPGENYGYTF. In nucleotides, the CDR3 is TGCGCCAGCAACAATCCAGGGGAGAACTATGGCTACACCTTC.

The chain joins TRBV5-1 to TRBJ2-5; D not resolved. Germline-derived CDR1 and CDR2 are SGHRS and YFSETQ. The germline V and J ends were trimmed by 0 bases and 2 bases, with 5 bases remaining between them. There are 13 residues in the CDR3. The CDR3 region is CASSLALQETQYF. CDR3 coding DNA: TGCGCCAGCAGCTTGGCCCTACAAGAGACCCAGTACTTC.

This clone appeared a few times. V is TRBV19 and J is TRBJ2-7; TRBD1 agrees at 8 bases. The CDR3 length is 15 residues. The trim removed 3 bases at V and 0 bases at J, leaving 4 bases unmatched. Looked up from germline, CDR1 is LNHDA and CDR2 is SQIVND (reference sequence). CDR3 sequence (DNA): TGTGCCAGTAGTATCCGGACAGGGAGCTCCTACGAGCAGTACTTC. Translated: CASSIRTGSSYEQYF. Full variable domain (outside the CDR3, taken from reference TRBV19 and TRBJ2-7): DGGITQSPKYLFRKEGQNVTLSCEQNLNHDAMYWYRQDPGQGLRLIYYSQIVNDFQKGDIAEGYSVSREKKESFPLTVTSAQKNPTAFYLCASSIRTGSSYEQYFGPGTRLTVT.

The chain employs TRBV4-1 and TRBJ1-3; 9 bases agree with TRBD1. This CDR3 is built from 15 residues. CDR1 is MGHRA and CDR2 is YSYEKL in the germline V gene. V lost 0 bases to trimming and J lost 4 bases; unmatched junction nucleotides: 1. The CDR3 DNA reads as TGCGCCAGCAGCCAAGAAGGACAGGGGGGAAACACCATATATTTT. Translation: CASSQEGQGGNTIYF.

The chain joins TRBV10-2 to TRBJ1-2; no definite D call. The CDR3 spans 13 residues. Germline values: CDR1 WSHSY, CDR2 SAAADI. The ends were cut back, 5 bases at V and 4 bases at J, with 11 bases in the middle. The CDR3 sequence is CASSQAIIYGYTF. For the CDR3, the DNA is TGCGCCAGCAGTCAGGCAATAATCTATGGCTACACCTTC.

The rearrangement links TRBV2 to TRBJ2-5; a weak D match, TRBD2 (5 bases). Germline lookup yields CDR1 SNHLY and CDR2 FYNNEI. The V and J ends lost 3 bases and 0 bases respectively, with 17 bases between them. There are 17 residues in the CDR3. DNA of the CDR3: TGTGCCAGCAGTGATCTGATAGCCTTGAGGGACCAAGAGACCCAGTACTTC. Protein: CASSDLIALRDQETQYF.

The V call is TRBV6-5, the J call TRBJ2-7; TRBD1 matches 10 bases. The length of the CDR3 is 14 residues. Germline CDR1 reads MNHEY; CDR2 reads SVGAGI. V lost 6 bases and J lost 4; bases outside the gene matches: 6. In DNA form, the CDR3 reads TGTGCCAGCAGGCCCCCGGGACAGGGGTACGAGCAGTACTTC. Translating gives CASRPPGQGYEQYF.

V usage is TRBV6-5 and J usage is TRBJ1-1; 8 nucleotides align to TRBD1. The V gene's germline CDR1 is MNHEY and CDR2 SVGAGI. The CDR3 has 12 residues. V dropped 0 bases and J dropped 10; count of bases not matched to a gene: 1. CDR3 in DNA: TGTGCCAGCAGTTACTCCGGGACAGGAGCTTTCTTT. Its protein product is CASSYSGTGAFF.

The table lists this clone with a few counts. The rearrangement joins TRBV15 to TRBJ2-1; 7 nucleotides align to TRBD2. The CDR3 is 16 residues long. Germline V gene data show CDR1 as LNHNV and CDR2 as YYDKDF (reference sequence). J lost 0 bases, V lost 7 bases, and 9 bases had no gene match. CDR3 region: CATNTGGGPSYNEQFF. For the CDR3, the DNA is TGTGCCACCAATACGGGGGGAGGGCCCTCCTACAATGAGCAGTTCTTC.

The chain carries TRBV30 and TRBJ2-1; tentative D call: TRBD1 (5 bases). CDR3 length: 15 residues. Per the germline V gene, CDR1 is GTSNPN and CDR2 is SVGIG (reference sequence). The V and J ends lost 3 bases and 0 bases respectively, with 12 bases between them. The CDR3 DNA sequence: TGTGCCTGGAGCAGGGCGCGAAGCTCCTACAATGAGCAGTTCTTC. Its translation: CAWSRARSSYNEQFF.

This sequence joins TRBV7-3 and TRBJ2-3, with TRBD1 as a possible D gene (6 bases). CDR3 size: 15 residues. Germline assignment: CDR1 SGHTA and CDR2 FQGTGA. V was clipped by 6 bases and J by 6 bases, with 19 bases between them. This CDR3 reads CASSSLGATGDTQYF. The CDR3, as DNA: TGTGCCAGCAGTTCTTTGGGGGCGACTGGGGATACGCAGTATTTT.

V usage is TRBV2 and J usage is TRBJ1-2; D unresolved. Trimming removed 8 bases at V and 1 base at J, with 11 bases between. Germline CDR1 SNHLY, CDR2 FYNNEI. The CDR3 is 13 amino acids. The CDR3 DNA follows: TGTGCCAGCTCCCCAGGCAGTAACTATGGCTACACCTTC. Its protein product is CASSPGSNYGYTF.

The gene calls are TRBV7-9 and TRBJ1-2, with D tentatively TRBD1 (6 bases). Germline V gene lookup returns CDR1 SEHNR and CDR2 FQNEAQ (reference sequence). This CDR3 has 15 residues. The V gene lost 5 bases and the J gene lost 5 bases, with 18 bases spanning the gap. The CDR3 spells CASSNATGGSYGYTF. The CDR3 nucleotides read TGTGCCAGCAGCAACGCGACGGGGGGCTCTTATGGCTACACCTTC.

This clone appeared a few times. The J gene is TRBJ2-7, the V gene TRBV4-1; the match to TRBD1 covers 9 bases. The J segment lost 0 bases and the V segment lost 3 bases, leaving 9 bases of the junction unmatched. The germline gives CDR1 MGHRA, CDR2 YSYEKL. The CDR3 is made up of 17 amino acids. The CDR3 region has the DNA TGCGCCAGCAGCCATTGGCCCGGGACAGGGAACTCCTACGAGCAGTACTTC. Residues: CASSHWPGTGNSYEQYF.